This entry lists 32 T cell receptor beta chains sequenced from one sample in a study of blood T cell repertoires in COVID-19. TCRdb's copy holds only in-frame clones and misses some; the assay was immunoSEQ multiplex PCR. In the table there are 200,000 to 300,000 clones, less than 90% of which are singletons. Input material: peripheral blood. These receptors came from a middle-aged woman who had recovered from COVID-19.

The V and J genes are TRBV10-3 and TRBJ1-4; 10 bases are a match to TRBD1. The CDR3 runs to 16 residues. J lost 8 bases, V lost 8 bases, and 14 bases had no gene match. Germline loops: CDR1 ENHRY, CDR2 SYGVKD. The CDR3 nucleotides read TGTGCCATCGGGACAGGGGCAGGCGGGATAGGGGAAAAACTGTTTTTT. Amino acid sequence: CAIGTGAGGIGEKLFF.

The chain employs TRBV5-1 and TRBJ2-7; 9 positions agree with TRBD1. After removal of 3 bases from V and 2 bases from J, the junction contained 3 bases not matched to a gene. The CDR3 loop spans 14 amino acids. The V gene's germline CDR1 is SGHRS and CDR2 YFSETQ. The CDR3 nucleotides are TGCGCCAGCAGCTCACAGGGGGCACCCTACGAGCAGTACTTC. Protein sequence: CASSSQGAPYEQYF.

The gene calls are TRBV6-4 and TRBJ2-6, with 8 bases that match TRBD1. The CDR3 covers 15 residues. Germline V gene lookup returns CDR1 MRHNA and CDR2 SNTAGT. Trimming at V came to 10 bases and at J to 4 bases, leaving 9 bases not matched to a gene. The CDR3 region is CATGQGGTGANVLTF. The CDR3 DNA reads TGTGCCACCGGACAGGGCGGAACCGGGGCCAACGTCCTGACTTTC.

This clone has a single count. This sequence joins TRBV2 and TRBJ2-2, with 7 bases matching TRBD1. Germline lookup yields CDR1 SNHLY and CDR2 FYNNEI. The length of the CDR3 is 13 residues. V was clipped by 5 bases and J by 3 bases; unmatched bases: 0. CDR3 nucleotides: TGTGCCAGCAGTCAGGGGGACACCGGGGAGCTGTTTTTT. Residues: CASSQGDTGELFF.

The genes are TRBV5-1 and TRBJ2-1, with 14 bases identical to TRBD2. The CDR3 is 19 amino acids. V was pared by 4 bases and J by 1 base, with 10 bases of the junction left unmatched. Germline lookup yields CDR1 SGHRS and CDR2 YFSETQ. The CDR3 here is CASSTGLAGGPKSYNEQFF. DNA for the CDR3: TGCGCCAGCAGCACCGGACTAGCGGGGGGACCTAAATCCTACAATGAGCAGTTCTTC. The variable domain in full, with the rest retrieved from reference TRBV5-1 and TRBJ2-1, is KAGVTQTPRYLIKTRGQQVTLSCSPISGHRSVSWYQQTPGQGLQFLFEYFSETQRNKGNFPGRFSGRQFSNSRSEMNVSTLELGDSALYLCASSTGLAGGPKSYNEQFFGPGTRLTVL.

The chain couples TRBV15 to TRBJ2-7; D may be TRBD1 (6 bases). The CDR3 has 16 residues. CDR1 is LNHNV and CDR2 is YYDKDF in the germline V gene (reference sequence). V was shortened by 0 bases and J by 4 bases, with 16 bases between the two germline ends. The CDR3 spells CATSRDPLLTGYEQYF. The CDR3 nucleotides are TGTGCCACCAGCAGAGATCCCCTCCTGACAGGATACGAGCAGTACTTC.

The chain recombines TRBV15 with TRBJ2-1, with D possibly being TRBD1 (5 bases). CDR1 and CDR2 from the germline V gene are LNHNV and YYDKDF (reference sequence). V was clipped by 0 bases and J by 9 bases, with 15 bases between them. This CDR3 spans 15 amino acids. Here the CDR3 reads CATSRDRGIGAEQFF. Written as DNA, the CDR3 is TGTGCCACCAGCAGAGATCGAGGTATTGGGGCTGAGCAGTTCTTC.

This chain joins TRBV29-1 and TRBJ1-5; 9 bases line up with TRBD1. This CDR3 spans 15 amino acids. Germline assignment: CDR1 SQVTM and CDR2 ANQGSEA. The V segment lost 7 bases and the J segment 4 bases; nucleotides outside the gene matches: 11. The DNA of the CDR3 is TGCAGCGCTAAAGAGGGACAGGGACTAAATCAGCCCCAGCATTTT. Residues: CSAKEGQGLNQPQHF.

The chain has TRBV3-1 (or the pseudogene TRBV3-2) and TRBJ1-2; D remains unclear. The CDR3 is 13 amino acids. V shed 7 bases and J shed 8 bases, with 17 bases lying between them. CDR1 is LGHDT and CDR2 is YNNKEL in the germline V gene (reference sequence). This chain's CDR3 is CASTPAGGVGYTF. The CDR3 nucleotides read TGTGCCAGCACCCCCGCCGGCGGGGTCGGCTACACCTTC.

This clone is a singleton in its sample. This chain connects TRBV7-9 to TRBJ1-4; D is possibly TRBD1 (5 bases). The CDR3 loop spans 12 amino acids. V dropped 5 bases and J dropped 8 bases, with 9 bases sitting between them. From germline, CDR1 is SEHNR and CDR2 FQNEAQ (reference sequence). CDR3 residues: CASSRDYEKLFF. The CDR3 region has the DNA TGTGCCAGCAGCCGGGACTACGAAAAACTGTTTTTT.

CDR3 region: CASSGGTGGNEQFF. The DNA of the CDR3 is TGCGCCAGCAGCGGCGGGACAGGGGGCAATGAGCAGTTCTTC. The chain couples TRBV5-1 to TRBJ2-1; the match to TRBD1 covers 11 bases. This CDR3 has 14 residues. The junction had 3 bases not matched to a gene; V was cut back by 4 bases and J by 6 bases. Per germline, CDR1 SGHRS and CDR2 YFSETQ. The full variable domain, with the rest looked up from reference TRBV5-1 and TRBJ2-1, is KAGVTQTPRYLIKTRGQQVTLSCSPISGHRSVSWYQQTPGQGLQFLFEYFSETQRNKGNFPGRFSGRQFSNSRSEMNVSTLELGDSALYLCASSGGTGGNEQFFGPGTRLTVL.

This clone has only one observation. The chain has TRBV2 and TRBJ1-1; TRBD1 might be the D (6 bases). Germline V gene sequence: CDR1 SNHLY, CDR2 FYNNEI. CDR3 length: 13 residues. Trimming cost V 8 bases and J 6 bases, with 16 bases left between them. CDR3 region: CASCRDGGAEAFF. CDR3 DNA sequence: TGTGCCAGCTGCAGGGATGGGGGCGCTGAAGCTTTCTTT.

CDR3 loop: CASSPTGVNQPQHF. The CDR3 DNA is TGTGCCAGCAGCCCGACAGGGGTCAATCAGCCCCAGCATTTT. The chain employs TRBV16 and TRBJ1-5; 8 bases align to TRBD1. Looked up from germline, CDR1 is KGHSY and CDR2 is FQNENV. The CDR3 has 14 residues. V shed 4 bases and J 3 bases; nucleotides not matched to a gene: 2.

The chain uses TRBV6-5 and TRBJ2-1, with D possibly being TRBD2 (6 bases). V was clipped by 2 bases and J by 7 bases, with 15 bases between them. Germline values: CDR1 MNHEY, CDR2 SVGAGI. This CDR3 has 15 residues. The CDR3 sequence: CASSYSTSRGNEQFF. The CDR3 DNA reads as TGTGCCAGCAGTTACAGTACTAGCCGGGGTAATGAGCAGTTCTTC.

The CDR3 protein is CASAQDPQGEQYF. In DNA, the CDR3 is TGTGCCTCAGCTCAGGACCCGCAGGGAGAGCAGTACTTC. The J gene is TRBJ2-7, the V gene TRBV2; D possibly corresponds to TRBD1 (5 bases). The CDR3 totals 13 residues. The V gene lost 11 bases and the J gene lost 7 bases, with 21 bases spanning the gap. Germline V gene sequence: CDR1 SNHLY, CDR2 FYNNEI. Based on the CDR3 plus reference TRBV2 and TRBJ2-7, the full variable domain is EPEVTQTPSHQVTQMGQEVILRCVPISNHLYFYWYRQILGQKVEFLVSFYNNEISEKSEIFDDQFSVERPDGSNFTLKIRSTKLEDSAMYFCASAQDPQGEQYFGPGTRLTVT.

The CDR3 region is CASSLGGFTEAFF. CDR3 sequence (DNA): TGTGCCAGCAGTTTAGGGGGGTTTACTGAAGCTTTCTTT. The chain uses TRBV27 and TRBJ1-1; D might be TRBD1 (5 bases). The V end lost 2 bases, the J end lost 5 bases, and 9 bases lay between the germline ends. The CDR3 loop spans 13 amino acids. The germline V gene has CDR1 MNHEY and CDR2 SMNVEV (reference sequence).

As DNA, the CDR3 is TGTGCCAGCAGTCCCCTCACTGGACTAGCGGAGGATGAGCAGTTCTTC. Protein product: CASSPLTGLAEDEQFF. V is TRBV28 and J is TRBJ2-1; TRBD2 agrees at 10 bases. The CDR3 length is 16 residues. V lost 5 bases to trimming and J lost 8 bases; unmatched junction nucleotides: 12. In germline, CDR1 is MDHEN, CDR2 SYDVKM.

CDR3 sequence reads: CASTDKAGTGSGYTF. CDR3 nucleotides: TGTGCCAGCACCGACAAGGCAGGGACAGGAAGTGGCTACACCTTC. The chain combines TRBV6-5 with TRBJ1-2, with 8 bases that match TRBD1. This CDR3 comprises 15 residues. Germline-derived CDR1 and CDR2 are MNHEY and SVGAGI. J lost 7 bases, V lost 7 bases, and 14 bases had no gene match.

The V gene is TRBV7-6, the J gene TRBJ2-2, with D perhaps TRBD2 (7 bases). The CDR3 consists of 14 residues. Trimming left V 6 bases short and J 6 bases short, with 14 bases between. Looked up from germline, CDR1 is SGHVS and CDR2 is FNYEAQ. As DNA, the CDR3 is TGTGCCAGCAGGGATAGGGGGGGGCCCGGGGAGCTGTTTTTT. The encoded protein is CASRDRGGPGELFF.

Here the CDR3 DNA reads TGTGCCAGCAGCTTGGGCGGGGCCCGGGAGACCCAGTACTTC. The encoded protein is CASSLGGARETQYF. The chain recombines TRBV7-9 with TRBJ2-5, with D possibly matching TRBD2 (6 bases). CDR1 SEHNR and CDR2 FQNEAQ come from the germline V gene (reference sequence). This CDR3 has 14 residues. V was clipped by 3 bases and J by 5 bases, with 13 bases between them.

The rearrangement joins TRBV6-5 to TRBJ2-7; no clear D gene. Germline CDR1 MNHEY, CDR2 SVGAGI. The length of the CDR3 is 14 residues. V was cut by 6 bases and J by 3 bases, with 15 bases left in between. In DNA form, the CDR3 reads TGTGCCAGCAGCAAATCATCTCGGGTCTACGAGCAGTACTTC. It specifies CASSKSSRVYEQYF.

The chain carries TRBV5-1 and TRBJ2-3; D gene uncertain. Per the germline V gene, CDR1 is SGHRS and CDR2 is YFSETQ. The CDR3 has 15 residues. The V gene lost 0 bases and the J gene lost 1 base, with 9 bases spanning the gap. The CDR3 here is CASSLDPPGTDTQYF. The CDR3 nucleotides are TGCGCCAGCAGCTTGGACCCTCCGGGCACAGATACGCAGTATTTT.

This chain connects TRBV28 to TRBJ2-7, with 8 bases aligning to TRBD2. The CDR3 sequence is 15 residues long. Germline CDR1 reads MDHEN; CDR2 reads SYDVKM. V shed 5 bases, J shed 1 base, and the junction held 7 bases outside the gene matches. CDR3 protein: CASSISGVASYEQYF. CDR3 bases: TGTGCCAGCAGTATTAGCGGGGTGGCGTCCTACGAGCAGTACTTC.

The V and J genes are TRBV4-1 and TRBJ1-5; D is undetermined. CDR3 length: 13 amino acids. Germline loops: CDR1 MGHRA, CDR2 YSYEKL. The V end was cut by 4 bases, the J end by 3 bases, with 7 bases between. The CDR3 nucleotides read TGCGCCAGCAGCCTCCTAATCAATCAGCCCCAGCATTTT. It yields the protein CASSLLINQPQHF.

The chain combines TRBV6-1 with TRBJ1-3, with D hard to call. Germline-derived CDR1 and CDR2 are MNHNS and SASEGT. Trimming removed 6 bases from V and 9 bases from J, with 12 bases in between. This CDR3 spans 12 amino acids. This CDR3 is CASRPAGSTIYF. The CDR3 bases are TGTGCCAGCAGGCCCGCCGGGAGCACCATATATTTT.

The chain is built from TRBV27 and TRBJ2-7; D possibly corresponds to TRBD2 (6 bases). Looked up from germline, CDR1 is MNHEY and CDR2 is SMNVEV (reference sequence). CDR3 size: 12 residues. Trimming removed 5 bases at V and 2 bases at J, with 7 bases between. The chain's CDR3 is CASSTGAYEQYF. CDR3 nucleotide sequence: TGTGCCAGCAGTACGGGAGCCTACGAGCAGTACTTC.

This chain joins TRBV10-3 and TRBJ1-5; tentatively, D is TRBD1 (5 bases). There are 13 residues in the CDR3. In germline, CDR1 is ENHRY, CDR2 SYGVKD. V was pared by 10 bases and J by 6 bases, with 16 bases between. CDR3 coding DNA: TGTGCCACCATTGACAGCGTCGGTCAGCCCCAGCATTTT. It yields the protein CATIDSVGQPQHF.

This clone was seen more than once but under ten times. CDR3 coding DNA: TGTGCCAGCGCCGTTAGCGGGGGGATATACGAGCAGTACTTC. Translated, it gives CASAVSGGIYEQYF. V and J are TRBV2 and TRBJ2-7; 10 bases agree with TRBD2. J lost 4 bases, V lost 8 bases, and 8 bases had no gene match. Per germline, CDR1 SNHLY and CDR2 FYNNEI. The CDR3 runs 14 residues.

The CDR3 loop is CASSYSIGPGNEAFF. In nucleotides, the CDR3 is TGTGCCAGCAGTTACTCGATTGGCCCAGGGAATGAAGCTTTCTTT. The chain couples TRBV6-5 to TRBJ1-1; maybe TRBD1 (5 bases). This CDR3 region has 15 residues. The germline V gene has CDR1 MNHEY and CDR2 SVGAGI. Trimming stripped 0 bases from V and 7 bases from J, with 15 bases between.

This chain joins TRBV27 and TRBJ2-5; tentatively, D is TRBD1 (5 bases). CDR1 is MNHEY and CDR2 is SMNVEV in the germline V gene (reference sequence). V dropped 4 bases and J dropped 2 bases, with 8 bases sitting between them. This CDR3 has 13 residues. The CDR3 region is CASSYRSQETQYF. DNA of the CDR3: TGTGCCAGCAGTTACAGGAGTCAAGAGACCCAGTACTTC.

This clone was found a few times. This chain links TRBV7-9 with TRBJ1-1, with TRBD1 as a possible D gene (5 bases). The CDR3 consists of 15 residues. CDR1 and CDR2 from the germline V gene are SEHNR and FQNEAQ (reference sequence). V lost 3 bases to trimming and J lost 7 bases, with 18 bases between them. The DNA of the CDR3 is TGTGCCAGCAGCTTTAATGGCGCAGGGTCGATTGAAGCTTTCTTT. This translates into CASSFNGAGSIEAFF. Full variable domain (rest looked up from reference TRBV7-9 and TRBJ1-1): DTGVSQNPRHKITKRGQNVTFRCDPISEHNRLYWYRQTLGQGPEFLTYFQNEAQLEKSRLLSDRFSAERPKGSFSTLEIQRTEQGDSAMYLCASSFNGAGSIEAFFGQGTRLTVV.

V is TRBV5-1 and J is TRBJ1-1; possibly TRBD1 for D (6 bases). The V gene lost 0 bases and the J gene lost 4 bases, with 10 bases spanning the gap. Germline-derived CDR1 and CDR2 are SGHRS and YFSETQ. The CDR3 covers 14 residues. The CDR3 DNA follows: TGCGCCAGCAGCTTGGCGGACAGCGTCACTGAAGCTTTCTTT. It yields the protein CASSLADSVTEAFF.